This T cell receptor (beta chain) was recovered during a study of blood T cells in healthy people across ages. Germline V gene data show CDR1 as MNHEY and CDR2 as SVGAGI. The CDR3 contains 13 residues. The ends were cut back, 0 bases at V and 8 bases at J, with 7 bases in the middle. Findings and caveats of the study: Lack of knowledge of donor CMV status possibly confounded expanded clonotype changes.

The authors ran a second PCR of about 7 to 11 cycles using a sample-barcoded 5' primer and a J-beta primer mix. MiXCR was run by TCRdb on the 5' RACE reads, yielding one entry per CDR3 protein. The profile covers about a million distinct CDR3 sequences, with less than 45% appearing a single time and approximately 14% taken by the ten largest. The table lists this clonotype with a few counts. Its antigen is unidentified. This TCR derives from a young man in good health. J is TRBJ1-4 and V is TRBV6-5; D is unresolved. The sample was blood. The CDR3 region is CASSYSRPEKLFF. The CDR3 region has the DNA TGTGCCAGCAGTTACTCGCGGCCGGAAAAACTGTTTTTT.